The 6 T cell receptor beta chains in this list originate from one sample, sequenced in a study of blood T cell repertoires in COVID-19. The data were produced by immunoSEQ multiplex PCR, yet TCRdb's version contains in-frame clones alone and is incomplete. This sample has approximately 150,000 clones; 70% to 90% occur once, and the top ten carry 4.5% to 7.5%. Material for sequencing was PBMCs or T cells enriched from blood (not recorded which). The origin of the receptors is a man aged 35-49 years who had recovered from COVID-19.

This chain joins TRBV11-2 and TRBJ2-5; no reliable D call. The V and J ends lost 5 bases and 1 base respectively, with 11 bases between them. The CDR3 is made up of 14 amino acids. Germline-derived CDR1 and CDR2 are SGHAT and FQNNGV. DNA of the CDR3: TGTGCCAGCAGCACCTCTGCGGCCCAAGAGACCCAGTACTTC. This gives the protein CASSTSAAQETQYF.

The chain is built from TRBV9 and TRBJ1-6; D unclear. V lost 5 bases and J 8 bases, leaving 20 bases between the germline ends. Germline lookup yields CDR1 SGDLS and CDR2 YYNGEE. The CDR3 covers 16 residues. For the CDR3, the DNA is TGTGCCAGCAGTTCTTTTGATCGAAGAGTTGATTCACCCCTCCACTTT. Protein product: CASSSFDRRVDSPLHF.

This chain joins TRBV2 and TRBJ1-3; D not resolved. V lost 4 bases and J lost 3, with 13 bases in between. Germline V gene lookup returns CDR1 SNHLY and CDR2 FYNNEI. There are 15 residues in the CDR3. The CDR3 bases are TGTGCCAGCAGTGGCCTGGGAGTGGGTGGAAACACCATATATTTT. Its translation is CASSGLGVGGNTIYF.

In its sample, this clone was seen many times. The chain combines TRBV15 with TRBJ2-5, with 12 bases identical to TRBD2. V shed 4 bases, J shed 4 bases, and the junction held 16 bases outside the gene matches. This CDR3 is built from 19 residues. The V gene's germline CDR1 is LNHNV and CDR2 YYDKDF (reference sequence). The CDR3 sequence: CATSKLAGGRVTVLETQYF. The CDR3 coding sequence is TGTGCCACCAGCAAGCTAGCGGGGGGGCGAGTCACGGTACTAGAGACCCAGTACTTC.

The V gene is TRBV21-1, the J gene TRBJ1-2; the table's D call TRBD1 went unverified against the DNA. TRBV21-1 is a pseudogene segment. The CDR3 is made up of 16 amino acids. Here the CDR3 DNA reads TGTGCCAGCAGCAACCGGGGGGCAGGGGGCGGCTATGGCTACACCTTC. It codes for CASSNRGAGGGYGYTF.

J is TRBJ2-3 and V is TRBV6-5; no clear D gene. Trimming shortened V by 5 bases and J by 6 bases, and 12 bases separated the two germline ends. CDR1 MNHEY and CDR2 SVGAGI come from the germline V gene. The CDR3 is 13 residues long. CDR3 nucleotide sequence: TGTGCCAGCAGTCCAAACGGGTGGGATACGCAGTATTTT. This sequence encodes CASSPNGWDTQYF.